Sequencing of this T cell receptor (beta chain) was carried out in a study of T cell changes during pregnancy in multiple sclerosis. CDR3 length: 14 residues. Germline CDR1 is SEHNR and CDR2 is FQNEAQ (reference sequence). The ends lost 6 bases at V and 5 bases at J; junction bases unmatched: 6. TCRdb's copy holds only in-frame clones and misses some; the assay was immunoSEQ multiplex PCR. The data show around 83,000 clones, with around 90% seen just once and more than 0.45% held by the top ten. The V call is TRBV7-9, the J call TRBJ1-2, with 10 positions matching TRBD1. This TCR was recovered from a female donor with multiple sclerosis, enrolled in a pregnancy study. This material consisted of CD4+ T cells from peripheral blood mononuclear cells, taken in the second trimester of pregnancy. CDR3 nucleotides: TGTGCCAGCAGTTCTCCGGACAGGGGGTATGGCTACACCTTC. Protein product: CASSSPDRGYGYTF.